Each of the 6 T cell receptor beta chains below was sequenced from the same sample in a study of blood T cell repertoires in COVID-19. Sequencing used immunoSEQ multiplex PCR; TCRdb keeps in-frame clones, though not all of them. Of over 200,000 clones detected, 70% to 90% appear once; the ten largest clones hold about 10%. The source material was PBMCs or T cells enriched from blood (not recorded which). These receptors were obtained from a man aged 30-40 years who had recovered from COVID-19.

This chain connects TRBV5-1 to TRBJ1-1; 7 bases align to TRBD1. Germline loops: CDR1 SGHRS, CDR2 YFSETQ. The CDR3 length is 13 residues. With 6 bases clipped from V and 5 bases from J, the junction kept 7 bases outside the gene matches. CDR3 protein: CASTSTGQTEAFF. The CDR3 bases are TGCGCCAGCACTTCGACAGGGCAAACTGAAGCTTTCTTT.

The rearrangement uses TRBV5-1 and TRBJ2-5; 7 bases align to TRBD1. Germline assignment: CDR1 SGHRS and CDR2 YFSETQ. The CDR3 is 15 residues long. V lost 0 bases and J lost 2; bases outside the gene matches: 4. CDR3 coding DNA: TGCGCCAGCAGCTTGGCGACAGGGTTTCAAGAGACCCAGTACTTC. Residues: CASSLATGFQETQYF. The full variable domain, in which reference TRBV5-1 and TRBJ2-5 provide the parts outside the CDR3, is KAGVTQTPRYLIKTRGQQVTLSCSPISGHRSVSWYQQTPGQGLQFLFEYFSETQRNKGNFPGRFSGRQFSNSRSEMNVSTLELGDSALYLCASSLATGFQETQYFGPGTRLLVL.

The V call is TRBV30, the J call TRBJ2-1; 8 positions match TRBD2. Per the germline V gene, CDR1 is GTSNPN and CDR2 is SVGIG (reference sequence). The CDR3 length is 14 residues. The V and J ends lost 5 bases and 0 bases, in that order; junction bases with no gene match: 3. The CDR3 coding sequence is TGTGCCTGGGGGAGCGGGAGCTCCTACAATGAGCAGTTCTTC. This encodes CAWGSGSSYNEQFF.

V is TRBV19 and J is TRBJ2-2, with 10 bases fitting TRBD1. The V gene end was trimmed by 3 bases and the J gene end by 6 bases; junction bases not matched to a gene: 16. Per germline, CDR1 LNHDA and CDR2 SQIVND (reference sequence). This CDR3 region has 19 residues. CDR3 residues: CASSINIWDRGVGSGELFF. The CDR3 nucleotides read TGTGCCAGTAGTATTAATATTTGGGACAGGGGAGTGGGATCCGGGGAGCTGTTTTTT.

V and J are TRBV6-2 or TRBV6-3 and TRBJ2-5, with 13 positions matching TRBD2. The germline V gene encodes CDR1 MNHEY and CDR2 SVGEGT. V dropped 0 bases and J dropped 1; count of bases not matched to a gene: 5. This CDR3 is 18 amino acids long. DNA for the CDR3: TGTGCCAGCAGTTACTCGTCGGGACTAGCGGGGAGCCAAGAGACCCAGTACTTC. It is translated as CASSYSSGLAGSQETQYF.

CDR3 amino acids: CASSIQGAYGYTF. CDR3 coding DNA: TGTGCCAGCTCGATACAGGGGGCTTATGGCTACACCTTC. The gene calls are TRBV2 and TRBJ1-2, with TRBD1 identical over 9 bases. This CDR3 comprises 13 residues. V trimming: 8 bases; J trimming: 5 bases; junction bases outside the gene matches: 6. Germline V gene data show CDR1 as SNHLY and CDR2 as FYNNEI.